The 18 T cell receptor beta chains below all came from one sample that was sequenced in a study of shared clonotypes between healthy human individuals. Profiling relied on immunoSEQ multiplex PCR, and the TCRdb table lists in-frame clones only, not all of them. The sample holds around 2.1 million clones; approximately 94% are singletons and the top ten take over 1.5%. Selected positively for CCR7 and CD45RO-negative, naive CD8 cells excluded terminally differentiated effector memory CD45RA+ cells. Sequenced input: naive CD8+ T cells from PBMCs. Source of these receptors: a man aged 18 to 30 in good health. Some clones in this sample may be carry-over from other donors' samples.

The chain has TRBV4-3 and TRBJ2-1; D unclear. The CDR3 contains 16 residues. Germline CDR1 is LGHNA and CDR2 is YSLEER. The V gene lost 0 bases and the J gene lost 7 bases, with 16 bases spanning the gap. In DNA, the CDR3 is TGCGCCAGCAGCCAAGATTGGCAGGTTTTGAGGAATGAGCAGTTCTTC. Its protein product is CASSQDWQVLRNEQFF.

The rearrangement uses TRBV7-3 and TRBJ1-1; D gene ambiguous. Germline assignment: CDR1 SGHTA and CDR2 FQGTGA. Between the trimmed V and J ends, which lost 1 base and 0 bases, there was a span of 9 bases. The CDR3 extends over 15 amino acids. The CDR3 region is CASSLIDNLNTEAFF. The CDR3 DNA reads as TGTGCCAGCAGCTTAATTGACAATTTGAACACTGAAGCTTTCTTT.

This clone was counted a single time. The V and J genes are TRBV14 and TRBJ2-3; no definite D call. V was trimmed by 1 base and J by 6 bases, leaving 17 bases between them. Germline values: CDR1 SGHDN, CDR2 FVKESK. This CDR3 has 16 amino acids. The CDR3 DNA reads as TGTGCCAGCAGCCAAGGAGCATTTCGACGTACCGATACGCAGTATTTT. Protein product: CASSQGAFRRTDTQYF.

This chain links TRBV12-5 with TRBJ2-2; 8 bases align to TRBD1. The CDR3 covers 17 residues. J was trimmed by 6 bases and V by 0 bases; bases with no gene match: 9. Per the germline V gene, CDR1 is LGHNT and CDR2 is FRNRAP. The CDR3 DNA sequence: TGTGCTAGTGGTTTGGTATCTGGCAGGGGGCCGGCCGGGGAGCTGTTTTTT. The encoded protein is CASGLVSGRGPAGELFF.

The chain is built from TRBV19 and TRBJ1-5; D is undetermined. The CDR3 spans 15 residues. Per germline, CDR1 LNHDA and CDR2 SQIVND (reference sequence). V lost 6 bases to trimming and J lost 2 bases, with 14 bases between them. CDR3 coding DNA: TGTGCCAGTAGCCCGGTCCCCCGGGGCAATCAGCCCCAGCATTTT. Its translation is CASSPVPRGNQPQHF.

The chain uses TRBV30 and TRBJ2-5, with D perhaps given as TRBD1 or TRBD2 (6 bases each). The V end lost 3 bases, the J end lost 5 bases, and 25 bases lay between the germline ends. CDR1 and CDR2 from the germline V gene are GTSNPN and SVGIG (reference sequence). CDR3 length: 17 residues. Written as DNA, the CDR3 is TGTGCCTGGAGCCAGGGGCCTGCGGGACTGTCCTACGAGACCCAGTACTTC. Translated: CAWSQGPAGLSYETQYF.

The genes are TRBV27 and TRBJ1-1; TRBD1 matches 7 bases. The CDR3 spans 13 residues. Unmatched junction bases numbered 5, after V lost 3 bases and J lost 7 bases. Germline assignment: CDR1 MNHEY and CDR2 SMNVEV (reference sequence). This CDR3 is CASSFTGQLEAFF. The DNA for the CDR3 is TGTGCCAGCAGTTTCACGGGACAGCTTGAAGCTTTCTTT.

Concerning this clone itself: Additional DNA sequences in this sample encode the identical CDR3. The chain carries TRBV9 and TRBJ2-2; tentatively, D is TRBD2 (6 bases). This CDR3 is built from 14 residues. Trimming cost V 2 bases and J 4 bases, with 9 bases left between them. Germline-derived CDR1 and CDR2 are SGDLS and YYNGEE. CDR3 coding DNA: TGTGCCAGCAGCGTCGGGGGAAGCACCGGGGAGCTGTTTTTT. It codes for CASSVGGSTGELFF. Supplemented by reference TRBV9 and TRBJ2-2, the full variable domain reads DSGVTQTPKHLITATGQRVTLRCSPRSGDLSVYWYQQSLDQGLQFLIQYYNGEERAKGNILERFSAQQFPDLHSELNLSSLELGDSALYFCASSVGGSTGELFFGEGSRLTVL.

This chain joins TRBV6-5 and TRBJ2-1; 9 bases agree with TRBD1. V was pared by 6 bases and J by 6 bases, with 6 bases of the junction left unmatched. Germline V gene data show CDR1 as MNHEY and CDR2 as SVGAGI. The CDR3 runs 14 residues. CDR3 bases: TGTGCCAGCAGGCTACAGGGGGCGGGCAATGAGCAGTTCTTC. Its protein product is CASRLQGAGNEQFF.

V is TRBV2 and J is TRBJ1-2; TRBD1 aligns across 7 bases. The CDR3 loop spans 15 amino acids. Germline CDR1 SNHLY, CDR2 FYNNEI. J gave up 2 bases and V 5 bases, and 8 bases lay outside the gene matches. The CDR3 sequence is CASSRLPGQNYGYTF. In nucleotides, the CDR3 is TGTGCCAGCAGTCGCCTTCCGGGACAGAACTATGGCTACACCTTC.

For this clone: The same CDR3 also results from other DNA sequences found in this sample. This chain joins TRBV7-9 and TRBJ1-2, with a possible D match to TRBD1 (5 bases). The germline gives CDR1 SEHNR, CDR2 FQNEAQ (reference sequence). This CDR3 contains 12 residues. Deletions cut 5 bases from V and 7 bases from J, with 11 bases between. The CDR3 sequence is CASSPTGVGYTF. The DNA of the CDR3 is TGTGCCAGCAGCCCCACGGGGGTTGGCTACACCTTC.

The V call is TRBV7-9, the J call TRBJ2-7, with 7 bases aligning to TRBD2. V lost 5 bases to trimming and J lost 5 bases; unmatched junction nucleotides: 18. Germline CDR1 reads SEHNR; CDR2 reads FQNEAQ (reference sequence). The CDR3 covers 17 residues. CDR3 in amino acids: CASSPIPPSREFDEQYF. For the CDR3, the DNA is TGTGCCAGCAGCCCCATACCCCCGTCGCGGGAGTTCGACGAGCAGTACTTC.

The genes are TRBV6-5 and TRBJ1-6; TRBD1 might be the D (5 bases). The CDR3 runs 15 residues. Germline CDR1 MNHEY, CDR2 SVGAGI. Trimming shortened V by 9 bases and J by 10 bases, and 22 bases separated the two germline ends. CDR3 sequence reads: CASPEEGRAWSPLHF. The CDR3 bases are TGTGCCAGTCCGGAGGAGGGGCGGGCTTGGTCACCCCTCCACTTT.

The V call is TRBV15, the J call TRBJ2-6, with 7 bases aligning to TRBD1. The germline V gene encodes CDR1 LNHNV and CDR2 YYDKDF (reference sequence). This CDR3 region has 17 residues. V dropped 0 bases and J dropped 3; count of bases not matched to a gene: 5. The CDR3 region is CATSRDRGIGGANVLTF. The CDR3 DNA follows: TGTGCCACCAGCAGAGACAGGGGGATCGGTGGGGCCAACGTCCTGACTTTC.

This clone showed up just a few times. This rearrangement joins TRBV19 to TRBJ1-3; D uncertain. The CDR3 length is 12 residues. V lost 8 bases to trimming and J lost 0 bases, with 5 bases between them. Germline V lookup: CDR1 LNHDA, CDR2 SQIVND (reference sequence). The CDR3 here is CASLNSGNTIYF. The CDR3 DNA follows: TGTGCCAGTCTAAACTCTGGAAACACCATATATTTT.

The genes are TRBV5-1 and TRBJ1-1; D possibly corresponds to TRBD1 (6 bases). Germline values: CDR1 SGHRS, CDR2 YFSETQ. V was cut by 4 bases and J by 4 bases, with 11 bases left in between. The CDR3 is 13 residues long. CDR3 amino acids: CASSPGQRTEAFF. CDR3 nucleotides: TGCGCCAGCAGCCCCGGACAGCGCACTGAAGCTTTCTTT.

The chain combines TRBV7-8 with TRBJ2-3; 7 bases are shared with TRBD2. V shed 4 bases and J 5 bases; nucleotides not matched to a gene: 12. The CDR3 consists of 16 residues. The germline V gene encodes CDR1 SGHVS and CDR2 FQNEAQ. CDR3 DNA sequence: TGTGCCAGCAGCTCTGAGGGCGGGAGTACGGGAGATACGCAGTATTTT. It translates to CASSSEGGSTGDTQYF.

The chain links TRBV7-9 to TRBJ1-1; TRBD1 matches 8 bases. Germline trimming cut 5 bases from V and 3 bases from J; bases unmatched to any gene: 5. The CDR3 covers 14 residues. Germline V gene data show CDR1 as SEHNR and CDR2 as FQNEAQ (reference sequence). The CDR3 protein is CASSPDRADTEAFF. The CDR3, as DNA: TGTGCCAGCAGCCCGGACAGGGCGGACACTGAAGCTTTCTTT. The complete variable domain, with remaining parts taken from reference TRBV7-9 and TRBJ1-1, reads DTGVSQNPRHKITKRGQNVTFRCDPISEHNRLYWYRQTLGQGPEFLTYFQNEAQLEKSRLLSDRFSAERPKGSFSTLEIQRTEQGDSAMYLCASSPDRADTEAFFGQGTRLTVV.